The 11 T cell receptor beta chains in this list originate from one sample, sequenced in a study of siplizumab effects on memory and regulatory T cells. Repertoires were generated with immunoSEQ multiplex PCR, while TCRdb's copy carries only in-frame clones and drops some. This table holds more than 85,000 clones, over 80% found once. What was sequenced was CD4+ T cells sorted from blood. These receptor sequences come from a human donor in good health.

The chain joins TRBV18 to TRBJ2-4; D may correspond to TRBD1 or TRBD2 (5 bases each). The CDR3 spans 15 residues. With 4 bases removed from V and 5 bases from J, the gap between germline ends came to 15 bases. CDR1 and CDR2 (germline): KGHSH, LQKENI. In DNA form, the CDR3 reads TGTGCCAGCTCACGCGGCCTCGGGGCCGAAAACATTCAGTACTTC. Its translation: CASSRGLGAENIQYF.

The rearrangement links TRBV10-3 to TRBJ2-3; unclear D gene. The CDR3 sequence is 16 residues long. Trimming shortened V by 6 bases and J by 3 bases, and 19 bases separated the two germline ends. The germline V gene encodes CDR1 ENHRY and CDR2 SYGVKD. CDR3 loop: CAISTVRVLGTDTQYF. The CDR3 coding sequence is TGTGCCATCAGCACAGTACGGGTTTTGGGTACAGATACGCAGTATTTT.

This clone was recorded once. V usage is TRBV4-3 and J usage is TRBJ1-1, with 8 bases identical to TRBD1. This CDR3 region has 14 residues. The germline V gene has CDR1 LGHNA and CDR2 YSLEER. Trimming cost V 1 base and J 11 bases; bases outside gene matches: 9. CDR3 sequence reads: CASSQGDRRSGAFF. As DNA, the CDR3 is TGCGCCAGCAGCCAAGGGGACAGGCGCTCAGGGGCTTTCTTT.

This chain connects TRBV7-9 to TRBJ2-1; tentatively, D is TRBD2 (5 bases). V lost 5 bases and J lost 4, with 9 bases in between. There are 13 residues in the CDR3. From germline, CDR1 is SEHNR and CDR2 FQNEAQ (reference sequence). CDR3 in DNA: TGTGCCAGCAGCACTAGTATTTACAATGAGCAGTTCTTC. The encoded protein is CASSTSIYNEQFF.

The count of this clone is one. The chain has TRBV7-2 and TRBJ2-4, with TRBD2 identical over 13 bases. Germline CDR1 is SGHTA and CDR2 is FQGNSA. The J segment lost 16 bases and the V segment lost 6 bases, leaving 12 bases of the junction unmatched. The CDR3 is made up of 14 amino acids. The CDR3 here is CASRQGTSGRAAYF. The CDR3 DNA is TGTGCCAGCAGACAGGGAACTAGCGGGAGGGCCGCATACTTC.

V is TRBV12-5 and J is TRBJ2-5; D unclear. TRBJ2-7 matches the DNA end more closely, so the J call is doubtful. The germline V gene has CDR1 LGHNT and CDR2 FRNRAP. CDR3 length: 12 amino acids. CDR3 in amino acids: CASGDDIYEQYF. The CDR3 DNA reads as TGTGCTAGTGGTGATGACATCTACGAGCAGTACTTC.

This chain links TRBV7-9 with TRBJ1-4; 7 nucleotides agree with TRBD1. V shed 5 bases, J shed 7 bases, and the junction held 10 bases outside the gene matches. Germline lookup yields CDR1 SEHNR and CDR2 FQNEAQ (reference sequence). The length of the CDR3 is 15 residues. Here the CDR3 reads CASSRPEGGTEKLFF. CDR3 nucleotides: TGTGCCAGCAGCCGGCCGGAAGGGGGCACTGAAAAACTGTTTTTT.

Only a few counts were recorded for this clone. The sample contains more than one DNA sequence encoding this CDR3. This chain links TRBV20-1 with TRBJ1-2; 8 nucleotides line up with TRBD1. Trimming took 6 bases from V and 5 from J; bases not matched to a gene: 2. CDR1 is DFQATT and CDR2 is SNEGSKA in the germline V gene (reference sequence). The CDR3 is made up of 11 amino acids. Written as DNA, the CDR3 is TGCAGTGCCAGACAGGGGTATGGCTACACCTTC. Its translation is CSARQGYGYTF.

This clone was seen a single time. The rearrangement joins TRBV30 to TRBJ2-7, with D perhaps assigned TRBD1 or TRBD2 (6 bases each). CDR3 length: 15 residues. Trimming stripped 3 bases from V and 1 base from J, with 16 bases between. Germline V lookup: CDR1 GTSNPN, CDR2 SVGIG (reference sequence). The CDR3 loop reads CAWSPEGGYSYEQYF. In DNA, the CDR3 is TGTGCCTGGAGCCCCGAGGGGGGTTATTCCTACGAGCAGTACTTC.

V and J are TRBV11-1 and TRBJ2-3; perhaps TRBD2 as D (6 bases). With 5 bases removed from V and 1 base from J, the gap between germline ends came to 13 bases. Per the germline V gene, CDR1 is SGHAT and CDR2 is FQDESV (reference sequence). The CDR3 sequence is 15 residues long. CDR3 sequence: CASSPGGPGTDTQYF. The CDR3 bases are TGTGCCAGCAGCCCAGGAGGGCCAGGCACAGATACGCAGTATTTT. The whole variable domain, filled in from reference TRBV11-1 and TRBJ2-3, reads EAEVAQSPRYKITEKSQAVAFWCDPISGHATLYWYRQILGQGPELLVQFQDESVVDDSQLPKDRFSAERLKGVDSTLKIQPAELGDSAMYLCASSPGGPGTDTQYFGPGTRLTVL.

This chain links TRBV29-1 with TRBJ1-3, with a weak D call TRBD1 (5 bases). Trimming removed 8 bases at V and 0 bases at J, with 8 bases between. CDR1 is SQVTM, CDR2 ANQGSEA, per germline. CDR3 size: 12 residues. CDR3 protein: CSIQGSGNTIYF. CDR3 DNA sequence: TGCAGCATCCAGGGCTCTGGAAACACCATATATTTT.